This entry describes one T cell receptor (beta chain). No antigen is known for it. The data belong to a study of shared clonotypes between healthy human individuals. Study-wide points: It was the few donors that limited the genetic and exposure-history diversity represented. Unshared clonotypes carried lower generation probabilities than those common to all four donors. The expectation was that sequencing depth would affect clonotype sharing among donors.

Trimming took off 1 base at V and 7 bases at J, with 11 bases between the two ends. The V gene's germline CDR1 is MDHEN and CDR2 SYDVKM. The CDR3 covers 14 residues. CD8 cells classed as naive were CD45RO-negative and positively selected for CCR7, excluding terminally differentiated effector memory CD45RA+ cells. An even split of each subset's genomic DNA across several immunoSEQ plates was performed. Repertoires were generated with immunoSEQ multiplex PCR, while TCRdb's copy carries only in-frame clones and drops some. This sample has approximately 2,200,000 clones, with around 93% found just once. This chain joins TRBV28 and TRBJ1-5, with unresolved D. Sequencing was carried out using naive CD8+ T cells from PBMCs. The sequence was collected from a man younger than 35 in good health. Some clones in this sample may be carry-over from other donors' samples. The DNA of the CDR3 is TGTGCCAGCAGTTTATCCTGGATAGGGCAGCCCCAGCATTTT. Translating it yields CASSLSWIGQPQHF.